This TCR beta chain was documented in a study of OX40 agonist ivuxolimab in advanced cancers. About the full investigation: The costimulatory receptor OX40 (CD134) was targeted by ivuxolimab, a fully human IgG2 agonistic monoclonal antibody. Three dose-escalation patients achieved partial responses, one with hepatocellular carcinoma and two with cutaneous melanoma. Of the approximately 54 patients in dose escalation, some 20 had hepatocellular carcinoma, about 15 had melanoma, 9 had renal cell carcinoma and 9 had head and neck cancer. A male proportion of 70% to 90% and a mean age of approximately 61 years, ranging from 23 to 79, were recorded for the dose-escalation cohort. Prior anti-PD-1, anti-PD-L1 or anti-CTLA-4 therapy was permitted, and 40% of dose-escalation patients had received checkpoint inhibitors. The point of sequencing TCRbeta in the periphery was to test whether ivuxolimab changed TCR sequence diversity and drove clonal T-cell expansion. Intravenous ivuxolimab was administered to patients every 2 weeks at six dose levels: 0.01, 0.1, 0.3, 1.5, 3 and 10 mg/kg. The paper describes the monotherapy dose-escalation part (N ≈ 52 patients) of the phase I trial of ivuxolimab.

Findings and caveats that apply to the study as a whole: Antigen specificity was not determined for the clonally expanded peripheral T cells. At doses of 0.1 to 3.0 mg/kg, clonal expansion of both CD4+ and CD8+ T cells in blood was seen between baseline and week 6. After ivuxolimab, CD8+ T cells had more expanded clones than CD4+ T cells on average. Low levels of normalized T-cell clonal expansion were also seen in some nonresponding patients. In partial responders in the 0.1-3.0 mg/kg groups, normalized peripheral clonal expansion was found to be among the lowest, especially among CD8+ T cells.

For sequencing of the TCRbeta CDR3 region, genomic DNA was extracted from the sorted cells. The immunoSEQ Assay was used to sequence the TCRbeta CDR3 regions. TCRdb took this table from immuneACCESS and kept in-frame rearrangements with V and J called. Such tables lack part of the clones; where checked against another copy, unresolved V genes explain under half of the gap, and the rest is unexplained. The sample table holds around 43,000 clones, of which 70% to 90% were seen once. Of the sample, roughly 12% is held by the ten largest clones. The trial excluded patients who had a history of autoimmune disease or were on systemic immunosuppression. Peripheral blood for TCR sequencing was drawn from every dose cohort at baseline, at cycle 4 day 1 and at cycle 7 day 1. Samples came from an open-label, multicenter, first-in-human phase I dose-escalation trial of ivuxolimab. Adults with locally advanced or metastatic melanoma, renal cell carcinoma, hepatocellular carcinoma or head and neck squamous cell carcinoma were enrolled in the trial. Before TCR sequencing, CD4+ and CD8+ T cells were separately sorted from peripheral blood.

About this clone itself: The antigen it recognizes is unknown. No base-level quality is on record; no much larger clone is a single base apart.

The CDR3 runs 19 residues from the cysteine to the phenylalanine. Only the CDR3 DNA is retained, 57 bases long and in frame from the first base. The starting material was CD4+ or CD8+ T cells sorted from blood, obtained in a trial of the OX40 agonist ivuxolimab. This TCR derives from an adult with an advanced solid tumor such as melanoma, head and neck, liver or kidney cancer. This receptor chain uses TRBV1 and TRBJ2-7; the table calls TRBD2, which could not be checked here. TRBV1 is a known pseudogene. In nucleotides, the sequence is TGCACCAGCAGCCAAGTGCGGGGCGCTAGCGGGAGGGCCTCCTACGAGCAGTACTTC. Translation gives CTSSQVRGASGRASYEQYF.